This T cell receptor beta chain is drawn from a study of immune evolution from preneoplasia to lung adenocarcinoma. General study results and limits: Normal lung had highest clonality; later lesions appeared denser, more diverse.

Premalignant or tumor cells were enriched by macro-dissection after pathologic assessment. This clone was detected only a few times. Its antigen is not identified. The germline CDR1 and CDR2 sequences are SGHDN and FVKESK. V was cut by 2 bases and J by 6 bases, with 15 bases left in between. The CDR3 is made up of 15 amino acids. Sequencing used immunoSEQ multiplex PCR; TCRdb keeps in-frame clones, though not all of them. The data contain about 2,600 clones, 84% of them seen just once; the ten biggest clones take up around 5%. The receptor's source is an older person with invasive lung adenocarcinoma. Sequenced sample: FFPE invasive lung adenocarcinoma tissue. J is TRBJ2-3 and V is TRBV14; the D call may be TRBD1 or TRBD2 (5 bases each). The CDR3 protein is CASSQPQGVFDTQYF. In DNA, the CDR3 is TGTGCCAGCAGCCAACCCCAGGGAGTATTCGATACGCAGTATTTT.